Shown below are 30 T cell receptor beta chains from a single sample sequenced in a study of blood T cell repertoires in COVID-19. Sequencing used immunoSEQ multiplex PCR; TCRdb keeps in-frame clones, though not all of them. The table lists around 230,000 clones, 70% to 90% of them singletons, with 7.5% to 10% in the top ten. Specimen: PBMCs or T cells enriched from blood (not recorded which). These receptors were taken from a man between 40 and 49 years old who had recovered from COVID-19.

This chain connects TRBV19 to TRBJ2-3; 7 bases align to TRBD1. From germline, CDR1 is LNHDA and CDR2 SQIVND (reference sequence). Unmatched junction bases numbered 10, after V lost 7 bases and J lost 6 bases. The CDR3 runs to 14 residues. The CDR3 coding sequence is TGTGCCAGTAAGACAGGGACGGCTGCGGATACGCAGTATTTT. This codes for CASKTGTAADTQYF.

This chain joins TRBV4-1 and TRBJ1-4; the D gene is possibly TRBD1 (5 bases). This CDR3 is 17 amino acids long. The germline CDR1 and CDR2 sequences are MGHRA and YSYEKL. The germline V and J ends were trimmed by 4 bases and 5 bases, with 20 bases remaining between them. The CDR3 coding sequence is TGCGCCAGCAGCCCCGGGGCGGGGGGTGGTAGCAATGAAAAACTGTTTTTT. Translated, it gives CASSPGAGGGSNEKLFF.

The rearrangement links TRBV27 to TRBJ1-2; a possible D gene is TRBD1 (6 bases). The CDR3 runs to 14 residues. Trimming cost V 6 bases and J 4 bases, with 15 bases left between them. Looked up from germline, CDR1 is MNHEY and CDR2 is SMNVEV (reference sequence). CDR3 region: CASRQTGRSYGYTF. Here the CDR3 DNA reads TGTGCCAGCAGGCAGACAGGACGGTCCTATGGCTACACCTTC.

The chain carries TRBV19 and TRBJ1-4; 7 nucleotides line up with TRBD1. Germline CDR1 and CDR2: LNHDA and SQIVND (reference sequence). Losses at the gene ends were 2 bases for V and 5 bases for J; bases not matched to a gene: 11. The CDR3 is made up of 17 amino acids. CDR3 in DNA: TGTGCCAGTAGTATAAGGAGGACGGGACAGATCAATGAAAAACTGTTTTTT. This codes for CASSIRRTGQINEKLFF.

In its sample, this clone was seen a few times. The chain carries TRBV29-1 and TRBJ2-2; perhaps TRBD2 as D (5 bases). V lost 3 bases, J lost 1 base, and 6 bases lay in between. The CDR3 runs 13 residues. The V gene's germline CDR1 is SQVTM and CDR2 ANQGSEA. The CDR3: CSVDEGNTGELFF. Here the CDR3 DNA reads TGCAGCGTTGACGAGGGGAACACCGGGGAGCTGTTTTTT.

The CDR3 DNA follows: TGTGCCAGCAAGGGCGGGAGAGAGGGTGAGCAGTTCTTC. This gives the protein CASKGGREGEQFF. The gene calls are TRBV7-9 and TRBJ2-1; 7 nucleotides match TRBD2. After removal of 7 bases from V and 9 bases from J, the junction contained 9 bases not matched to a gene. From germline, CDR1 is SEHNR and CDR2 FQNEAQ (reference sequence). The CDR3 runs 13 residues.

V usage is TRBV7-9 and J usage is TRBJ1-1; D remains ambiguous. There are 13 residues in the CDR3. The V end was cut by 5 bases, the J end by 3 bases, with 10 bases between. CDR1 is SEHNR, CDR2 FQNEAQ, per germline (reference sequence). The CDR3 region is CASSLGLDTEAFF. CDR3 DNA sequence: TGTGCCAGCAGCCTAGGGCTGGACACTGAAGCTTTCTTT.

The chain is built from TRBV5-1 and TRBJ1-2, with TRBD1 matching 9 bases. J lost 5 bases, V lost 3 bases, and 8 bases had no gene match. This CDR3 contains 15 residues. Germline V lookup: CDR1 SGHRS, CDR2 YFSETQ. CDR3 amino acids: CASSSPGQGIYGYTF. The DNA for the CDR3 is TGCGCCAGCAGCTCACCGGGACAGGGAATTTATGGCTACACCTTC.

V is TRBV5-1 and J is TRBJ1-2, with unresolved D. CDR1 is SGHRS, CDR2 YFSETQ, per germline. The CDR3 extends over 14 amino acids. V dropped 0 bases and J dropped 6 bases, with 12 bases sitting between them. CDR3 nucleotide sequence: TGCGCCAGCAGCTTGGAGGGAGTATTGGATGGCTACACCTTC. Its protein is CASSLEGVLDGYTF.

V usage is TRBV4-1 and J usage is TRBJ1-2; weak D call: TRBD1 (5 bases). Looked up from germline, CDR1 is MGHRA and CDR2 is YSYEKL. The V gene lost 1 base and the J gene lost 6 bases, with 9 bases spanning the gap. The CDR3 is made up of 13 amino acids. The CDR3: CASSQGRDDGYTF. Written as DNA, the CDR3 is TGCGCCAGCAGCCAAGGCAGGGATGATGGCTACACCTTC.

Only one count was recorded for this clone. V and J are TRBV20-1 and TRBJ2-7; weak D call: TRBD1 (5 bases). This CDR3 spans 12 amino acids. V was trimmed by 3 bases and J by 3 bases, leaving 9 bases between them. Germline V gene lookup returns CDR1 DFQATT and CDR2 SNEGSKA (reference sequence). This chain's CDR3 is CSASGHSYEQYF. CDR3 nucleotide sequence: TGCAGTGCTAGTGGACACAGCTACGAGCAGTACTTC.

This clone was recorded a few times. This chain connects TRBV29-1 to TRBJ1-1; D might be TRBD1 (5 bases). Germline lookup yields CDR1 SQVTM and CDR2 ANQGSEA. The V and J ends lost 3 bases and 10 bases respectively, with 12 bases between them. CDR3 length: 11 residues. CDR3 sequence (DNA): TGCAGCGTTGAGGGTGGGGCAGGAGCTTTCTTT. It yields the protein CSVEGGAGAFF.

CDR3 amino acids: CAWSVRDRDTDTQYF. CDR3 in DNA: TGTGCCTGGAGTGTACGGGACAGGGACACAGATACGCAGTATTTT. The gene calls are TRBV30 and TRBJ2-3; 9 bases are shared with TRBD1. J gave up 2 bases and V 0 bases, and 3 bases lay outside the gene matches. The CDR3 length is 15 residues. The germline V gene encodes CDR1 GTSNPN and CDR2 SVGIG (reference sequence).

The chain uses TRBV24-1 and TRBJ1-6; the D gene is possibly TRBD1 (5 bases). The CDR3 totals 16 residues. CDR1 and CDR2 (germline): KGHDR, SFDVKD. The V gene lost 5 bases and the J gene lost 8 bases, with 18 bases spanning the gap. As DNA, the CDR3 is TGTGCCACCAGTGGGGAAAGTAGGGGCTCGGATTCACCCCTCCACTTT. It codes for CATSGESRGSDSPLHF.

V usage is TRBV27 and J usage is TRBJ1-1; D ambiguous. Germline V gene sequence: CDR1 MNHEY, CDR2 SMNVEV (reference sequence). The CDR3 length is 14 residues. V shed 5 bases and J shed 4 bases, with 14 bases lying between them. The CDR3 protein is CASSPQRRSTEAFF. CDR3 nucleotides: TGTGCCAGCAGTCCTCAACGACGGAGCACTGAAGCTTTCTTT.

This clone was recorded once. The rearrangement uses TRBV24-1 and TRBJ2-5; D perhaps matches TRBD1 (5 bases). V gave up 4 bases and J gave up 5 bases, with 13 bases separating them. The CDR3 length is 14 residues. The V gene's germline CDR1 is KGHDR and CDR2 SFDVKD. DNA for the CDR3: TGTGCCACCAGTGACGCAAACAGGTGGGAGACCCAGTACTTC. Its protein product is CATSDANRWETQYF.

Concerning this clone: The same CDR3 can be traced to other DNA sequences in this sample. J is TRBJ2-7 and V is TRBV5-1; D unclear. V gave up 2 bases and J gave up 3 bases, with 3 bases separating them. Germline V gives CDR1 SGHRS, CDR2 YFSETQ. The CDR3 has 11 amino acids. DNA for the CDR3: TGCGCCAGCAGCTTACACTACGAGCAGTACTTC. It yields the protein CASSLHYEQYF.

The chain recombines TRBV18 with TRBJ1-3, with D hard to call. The V and J ends lost 0 bases and 8 bases respectively, with 11 bases between them. CDR1 is KGHSH, CDR2 LQKENI, per germline. There are 14 residues in the CDR3. The CDR3 here is CASSPPLVVDTIYF. In DNA form, the CDR3 reads TGTGCCAGCTCACCACCTCTCGTTGTAGACACCATATATTTT.

The chain has TRBV5-4 and TRBJ2-7, with D perhaps matching TRBD1 (5 bases). Trimming pared 0 bases from V and 3 bases from J, leaving 13 bases between. From germline, CDR1 is SGHNT and CDR2 YYREEE (reference sequence). This CDR3 spans 15 amino acids. The CDR3 DNA reads as TGTGCCAGCAGCTTGGACTCTGGTCAGGGCTACGAGCAGTACTTC. Amino acid sequence: CASSLDSGQGYEQYF.

The rearrangement links TRBV6-5 to TRBJ2-7; D is possibly TRBD1 (6 bases). CDR1 and CDR2 from the germline V gene are MNHEY and SVGAGI. V was trimmed by 7 bases and J by 2 bases, leaving 18 bases between them. This CDR3 comprises 15 residues. The CDR3 DNA reads as TGTGCCAGCAAGGTTAACAGGGAGAGTACCTACGAGCAGTACTTC. This codes for CASKVNRESTYEQYF.

With regard to this clone: Different DNA sequences within this sample yield the same CDR3. The genes are TRBV27 and TRBJ2-1, with 10 bases matching TRBD2. Germline loops: CDR1 MNHEY, CDR2 SMNVEV (reference sequence). The CDR3 length is 14 residues. V shed 4 bases and J 7 bases; nucleotides not matched to a gene: 4. CDR3 DNA: TGTGCCAGCAGTTCAAGCGGGAGGGGGAATGAGCAGTTCTTC. Protein product: CASSSSGRGNEQFF.

This clone was observed a few times. The chain recombines TRBV19 with TRBJ1-2; weak D call: TRBD1 (6 bases). Looked up from germline, CDR1 is LNHDA and CDR2 is SQIVND (reference sequence). The length of the CDR3 is 12 residues. Trimming took off 9 bases at V and 4 bases at J, with 12 bases between the two ends. CDR3 loop: CASGGQRYGYTF. The CDR3 DNA follows: TGTGCCAGCGGGGGGCAGCGCTATGGCTACACCTTC.

This clone appeared many times. This chain links TRBV15 with TRBJ1-1, with 7 bases aligning to TRBD1. Trimming took 2 bases from V and 1 from J; bases not matched to a gene: 1. Germline CDR1 is LNHNV and CDR2 is YYDKDF (reference sequence). The CDR3 spans 14 residues. The CDR3 nucleotides read TGTGCCACCAGCAGAAACAGGGGGAACACTGAAGCTTTCTTT. This sequence encodes CATSRNRGNTEAFF.

The V gene is TRBV10-2, the J gene TRBJ1-3; D possibly corresponds to TRBD1 (5 bases). Trimming took off 0 bases at V and 1 base at J, with 7 bases between the two ends. CDR3 size: 15 residues. CDR1 is WSHSY and CDR2 is SAAADI in the germline V gene. Here the CDR3 reads CASSESGGSGNTIYF. The CDR3 nucleotides read TGCGCCAGCAGTGAGTCGGGGGGTTCTGGAAACACCATATATTTT.

The chain employs TRBV5-4 and TRBJ1-3; weak D call: TRBD1 (5 bases). The CDR3 has 15 amino acids. Germline V gene data show CDR1 as SGHNT and CDR2 as YYREEE (reference sequence). Trimming took 4 bases from V and 2 from J, leaving 13 bases between them. DNA for the CDR3: TGTGCCAGCAGCCCTCTTGGGGGGGCTGGAAACACCATATATTTT. This translates into CASSPLGGAGNTIYF.

This chain uses TRBV6-5 with TRBJ1-2, with D perhaps TRBD1 (5 bases). The CDR3 has 14 residues. V lost 6 bases, J lost 2 bases, and 13 bases lay in between. Germline V gives CDR1 MNHEY, CDR2 SVGAGI. CDR3 loop: CASSPPGKNYGYTF. The CDR3 DNA reads TGTGCCAGCAGCCCGCCAGGGAAAAACTATGGCTACACCTTC.

This chain links TRBV5-6 with TRBJ2-1, with 13 bases lining up with TRBD2. This CDR3 comprises 16 residues. Trimming cost V 3 bases and J 4 bases; bases outside gene matches: 4. CDR1 is SGHDT, CDR2 YYEEEE, per germline. In DNA form, the CDR3 reads TGTGCCAGCAGCTGGGGACTAGCGGGGTCTTACAATGAGCAGTTCTTC. Its protein is CASSWGLAGSYNEQFF.

V and J are TRBV19 and TRBJ2-7, with D maybe TRBD2 (7 bases). V lost 4 bases and J 0 bases, leaving 19 bases between the germline ends. The CDR3 is made up of 17 amino acids. CDR1 and CDR2 (germline): LNHDA, SQIVND (reference sequence). The CDR3 region is CASSTFLRGASSYEQYF. CDR3 nucleotide sequence: TGTGCCAGTAGTACTTTCCTCCGGGGGGCGAGCTCCTACGAGCAGTACTTC.

There are a few counts of this clone. The chain couples TRBV4-1 to TRBJ2-2; D is possibly TRBD2 (6 bases). Trimming pared 0 bases from V and 1 base from J, leaving 15 bases between. The CDR3 totals 18 residues. Germline lookup yields CDR1 MGHRA and CDR2 YSYEKL. The DNA of the CDR3 is TGCGCCAGCAGCCAAGAGGGGATGGCGGGGAAGAACACCGGGGAGCTGTTTTTT. It translates to CASSQEGMAGKNTGELFF.

This chain links TRBV30 with TRBJ1-1; D call uncertain. This CDR3 has 14 residues. Germline-derived CDR1 and CDR2 are GTSNPN and SVGIG (reference sequence). V lost 6 bases to trimming and J lost 4 bases, with 18 bases between them. The CDR3 bases are TGTGCCTGCACTTCATACTCGGGATTCACTGAAGCTTTCTTT. Its translation is CACTSYSGFTEAFF.